Below are 30 T cell receptor beta chains sequenced from a single sample in a study of T cell clonotyping in hematopoietic cell transplantation. Sequencing used immunoSEQ multiplex PCR; TCRdb keeps in-frame clones, though not all of them. The data contain some 13,000 clones, roughly 84% of them seen just once; the ten biggest clones take up approximately 15%. Time point reported: recipient sample about 28 days before transplant, after cytoreduction. The sequences come from peripheral blood mononuclear cells, collected before stem cell transplant. The receptors originated from a man aged 55-75 years with acute myeloid leukemia. Some clones in this sample may be carry-over from other donors' samples.

V gene TRBV19 combines with J gene TRBJ1-5; 7 positions match TRBD1. Germline lookup yields CDR1 LNHDA and CDR2 SQIVND (reference sequence). The CDR3 consists of 16 residues. The V segment lost 5 bases and the J segment 0 bases; nucleotides outside the gene matches: 7. CDR3 loop: CASSSTGTSSNQPQHF. CDR3 nucleotide sequence: TGTGCCAGTAGTTCGACAGGGACGAGTAGCAATCAGCCCCAGCATTTT.

The rearrangement joins TRBV6-1 to TRBJ1-1; 8 bases line up with TRBD1. The CDR3 contains 14 residues. CDR1 is MNHNS and CDR2 is SASEGT in the germline V gene. Trimming took 6 bases from V and 4 from J; bases not matched to a gene: 7. CDR3 protein: CASSPGQAVTEAFF. CDR3 sequence (DNA): TGTGCCAGCAGCCCGGGACAGGCCGTCACTGAAGCTTTCTTT.

CDR3: CASSYEQGRYNSPLHF. CDR3 sequence (DNA): TGTGCCAGCAGTTACGAGCAGGGAAGGTATAATTCACCCCTCCACTTT. The rearrangement links TRBV6-6 to TRBJ1-6, with D possibly matching TRBD1 (5 bases). This CDR3 is 16 amino acids long. Trimming cost V 2 bases and J 4 bases, with 12 bases left between them. Looked up from germline, CDR1 is MNHNY and CDR2 is SVGAGI (reference sequence).

The chain is built from TRBV10-3 and TRBJ2-7; a weak D match, TRBD1 (6 bases). V lost 3 bases to trimming and J lost 4 bases, with 13 bases between them. The CDR3 covers 14 residues. Germline V gene sequence: CDR1 ENHRY, CDR2 SYGVKD. CDR3 loop: CAISESTGAYEQYF. CDR3 coding DNA: TGTGCCATCAGTGAATCGACAGGAGCTTACGAGCAGTACTTC.

The chain joins TRBV25-1 to TRBJ1-2; the D is unclear. The V gene's germline CDR1 is MGHDK and CDR2 SYGVNS. V lost 5 bases, J lost 4 bases, and 5 bases lay in between. The CDR3 sequence is 11 residues long. CDR3 in amino acids: CASSSGYGYTF. CDR3 coding DNA: TGTGCCAGCAGTAGCGGCTATGGCTACACCTTC.

This sequence joins TRBV5-4 and TRBJ1-1; possibly TRBD1 for D (5 bases). The CDR3 consists of 15 residues. CDR1 is SGHNT, CDR2 YYREEE, per germline (reference sequence). V was shortened by 7 bases and J by 6 bases, with 22 bases between the two germline ends. The DNA of the CDR3 is TGTGCCAGCTCTTTCCTTTGGGGGGAAAGGGCTGAAGCTTTCTTT. Translating gives CASSFLWGERAEAFF.

The sample holds a few counts of this clone. J is TRBJ2-7 and V is TRBV6-5; TRBD1 might be the D (7 bases). With 2 bases removed from V and 1 base from J, the gap between germline ends came to 12 bases. CDR1 MNHEY and CDR2 SVGAGI come from the germline V gene. The CDR3 totals 15 residues. The CDR3 DNA reads TGTGCCAGCAGTTACGAGGCAGGGGGGTCCTACGAGCAGTACTTC. Encoded protein: CASSYEAGGSYEQYF.

J is TRBJ2-7 and V is TRBV2; tentative D call: TRBD2 (5 bases). Looked up from germline, CDR1 is SNHLY and CDR2 is FYNNEI. The CDR3 runs 14 residues. The germline V and J ends were trimmed by 4 bases and 2 bases, with 12 bases remaining between them. The DNA of the CDR3 is TGTGCCAGCAGTGGGACTCTGGGCCCCTACGAGCAGTACTTC. It codes for CASSGTLGPYEQYF.

This chain joins TRBV5-1 and TRBJ2-7, with 13 bases that match TRBD2. Germline CDR1 and CDR2: SGHRS and YFSETQ. The CDR3 length is 14 residues. V dropped 4 bases and J dropped 5; count of bases not matched to a gene: 3. CDR3 sequence (DNA): TGCGCCAGCAGCATACTAGCGGGGGGGGACGAGCAGTACTTC. This gives the protein CASSILAGGDEQYF.

The chain couples TRBV7-2 to TRBJ1-4; D might be TRBD1 (6 bases). CDR1 is SGHTA, CDR2 FQGNSA, per germline. V lost 0 bases to trimming and J lost 8 bases, with 13 bases between them. The CDR3 is 15 residues long. The CDR3 sequence is CASSLAGADTEKLFF. Here the CDR3 DNA reads TGTGCCAGCAGCTTAGCGGGGGCCGACACGGAAAAACTGTTTTTT.

The rearrangement joins TRBV6-1 to TRBJ2-4; D not certain. V was pared by 11 bases and J by 3 bases, with 20 bases between. The CDR3 contains 15 residues. In germline, CDR1 is MNHNS, CDR2 SASEGT. CDR3 nucleotide sequence: TGTGCCTCGAATGGGTGGGATCGAGGCAAAAACATTCAGTACTTC. It is translated as CASNGWDRGKNIQYF.

The rearrangement joins TRBV27 to TRBJ1-6; D possibly corresponds to TRBD1 (6 bases). The ends were cut back, 2 bases at V and 8 bases at J, with 19 bases in the middle. This CDR3 is built from 17 residues. Looked up from germline, CDR1 is MNHEY and CDR2 is SMNVEV (reference sequence). The CDR3 sequence: CASSLLSPTGLDSPLHF. The CDR3 nucleotides read TGTGCCAGCAGTTTACTCTCACCAACAGGGTTGGATTCACCCCTCCACTTT.

CDR3 nucleotide sequence: TGTGCCAGCACTCGAGGGCCTAATCAGCCCCAGCATTTT. It yields the protein CASTRGPNQPQHF. The chain joins TRBV6-5 to TRBJ1-5, with no clear D. V was cut by 7 bases and J by 4 bases, with 11 bases left in between. CDR1 MNHEY and CDR2 SVGAGI come from the germline V gene. This CDR3 is built from 13 residues.

The chain links TRBV11-1 to TRBJ2-5; 8 bases fit TRBD1. CDR1 and CDR2 (germline): SGHAT, FQDESV (reference sequence). This CDR3 is built from 14 residues. V was clipped by 5 bases and J by 1 base; unmatched bases: 3. CDR3 region: CASSIGTGQETQYF. The CDR3 DNA reads TGTGCCAGCAGCATCGGGACAGGCCAAGAGACCCAGTACTTC.

This clone appeared a single time. The rearrangement uses TRBV2 and TRBJ1-1; the match to TRBD1 covers 7 bases. Germline CDR1 is SNHLY and CDR2 is FYNNEI. The CDR3 sequence is 13 residues long. Germline trimming cut 5 bases from V and 4 bases from J; bases unmatched to any gene: 4. CDR3 nucleotides: TGTGCCAGCAGTTCTCAGGGGGGCACTGAAGCTTTCTTT. Translating it yields CASSSQGGTEAFF.

V gene TRBV6-1 combines with J gene TRBJ2-7; D remains ambiguous. There are 14 residues in the CDR3. The V end lost 0 bases, the J end lost 3 bases, and 9 bases lay between the germline ends. The germline V gene has CDR1 MNHNS and CDR2 SASEGT. The CDR3 DNA reads TGTGCCAGCAGTGAAGCGCTTCGAAGCTACGAGCAGTACTTC. Translation gives CASSEALRSYEQYF.

V is TRBV2 and J is TRBJ2-7, with 7 bases identical to TRBD1. The V segment lost 7 bases and the J segment 6 bases; nucleotides outside the gene matches: 9. The CDR3 is 13 amino acids. CDR1 is SNHLY and CDR2 is FYNNEI in the germline V gene. The CDR3 nucleotides are TGTGCCAGCACCGGGACAGAATTTGGCGAGCAGTACTTC. This translates into CASTGTEFGEQYF.

The chain employs TRBV4-3 and TRBJ1-6, with TRBD1 matching over 8 bases. V lost 4 bases to trimming and J lost 0 bases; unmatched junction nucleotides: 2. The CDR3 loop spans 16 amino acids. The germline CDR1 and CDR2 sequences are LGHNA and YSLEER. The CDR3 here is CASSRTGSSYNSPLHF. CDR3 sequence (DNA): TGCGCCAGCAGCCGGACAGGGAGCTCCTATAATTCACCCCTCCACTTT.

The J gene is TRBJ1-5, the V gene TRBV30; D unresolved. The V gene's germline CDR1 is GTSNPN and CDR2 SVGIG (reference sequence). V was clipped by 0 bases and J by 4 bases, with 16 bases between them. This CDR3 has 16 amino acids. CDR3 residues: CAWSVGSGLGNQPQHF. In nucleotides, the CDR3 is TGTGCCTGGAGTGTAGGGTCCGGGTTGGGAAATCAGCCCCAGCATTTT.

The rearrangement links TRBV10-3 to TRBJ2-7; D is unresolved. The CDR3 is 12 residues long. V lost 2 bases and J 7 bases, leaving 9 bases between the germline ends. Germline V lookup: CDR1 ENHRY, CDR2 SYGVKD. Here the CDR3 reads CAISEGGEEQYF. The CDR3 bases are TGTGCCATCAGTGAGGGTGGAGAGGAGCAGTACTTC.

The V gene is TRBV27, the J gene TRBJ2-7; D unclear. The V end lost 0 bases, the J end lost 7 bases, and 10 bases lay between the germline ends. CDR3 length: 13 amino acids. CDR1 is MNHEY, CDR2 SMNVEV, per germline (reference sequence). CDR3 nucleotide sequence: TGTGCCAGCAGTTTATCGGGGTGGGGAGAGCAGTACTTC. This codes for CASSLSGWGEQYF.

The chain links TRBV7-6 to TRBJ2-1; 11 bases are shared with TRBD1. The germline V gene has CDR1 SGHVS and CDR2 FNYEAQ. The CDR3 contains 15 residues. After removal of 5 bases from V and 4 bases from J, the junction contained 4 bases not matched to a gene. The chain's CDR3 is CASSQGQGDYNEQFF. The CDR3 bases are TGTGCCAGCAGCCAGGGACAGGGGGATTACAATGAGCAGTTCTTC.

The chain couples TRBV7-6 to TRBJ2-2; possibly TRBD1 or TRBD2 for D (6 bases each). V lost 6 bases and J 11 bases, leaving 10 bases between the germline ends. Germline CDR1 and CDR2: SGHVS and FNYEAQ. CDR3 length equals 11 residues. DNA for the CDR3: TGTGCCAGCAGAGGGGGGTTAGAGCTGTTTTTT. This encodes CASRGGLELFF.

V gene TRBV2 combines with J gene TRBJ2-7, with unresolved D. V lost 8 bases, J lost 0 bases, and 17 bases lay in between. Germline loops: CDR1 SNHLY, CDR2 FYNNEI. This CDR3 has 15 residues. CDR3 residues: CASRRLVTGSYEQYF. The CDR3 DNA is TGTGCCAGCCGTAGGTTAGTAACTGGCTCCTACGAGCAGTACTTC.

The V call is TRBV5-1, the J call TRBJ1-1, with 8 bases fitting TRBD1. CDR1 and CDR2 from the germline V gene are SGHRS and YFSETQ. This CDR3 has 15 residues. V shed 4 bases and J 1 base; nucleotides not matched to a gene: 6. The CDR3 DNA sequence: TGCGCCAGCAGCATCAGGGGGCCTCCGAACACTGAAGCTTTCTTT. Its translation: CASSIRGPPNTEAFF. The complete variable domain, with remaining parts taken from reference TRBV5-1 and TRBJ1-1, reads KAGVTQTPRYLIKTRGQQVTLSCSPISGHRSVSWYQQTPGQGLQFLFEYFSETQRNKGNFPGRFSGRQFSNSRSEMNVSTLELGDSALYLCASSIRGPPNTEAFFGQGTRLTVV.

Here the CDR3 reads CASSLVGGAGEKLFF. In DNA form, the CDR3 reads TGTGCCAGCAGCTTAGTAGGGGGGGCGGGTGAAAAACTGTTTTTT. This rearrangement joins TRBV7-2 to TRBJ1-4; maybe TRBD1 (6 bases). Trimming left V 1 base short and J 7 bases short, with 13 bases between. The CDR3 runs 15 residues. The germline V gene has CDR1 SGHTA and CDR2 FQGNSA.

The chain carries TRBV5-1 and TRBJ1-1; TRBD1 matches at 7 bases. CDR3 size: 14 residues. The germline V gene encodes CDR1 SGHRS and CDR2 YFSETQ. With V trimmed by 4 bases and J by 3 bases, 6 bases remained unmatched. The CDR3 sequence: CASSPIDRDTEAFF. CDR3 coding DNA: TGCGCCAGCAGCCCGATAGACAGGGACACTGAAGCTTTCTTT.

The rearrangement joins TRBV6-5 to TRBJ1-2; D is unclear. In germline, CDR1 is MNHEY, CDR2 SVGAGI. Deletions cut 3 bases from V and 8 bases from J, with 19 bases between. There are 15 residues in the CDR3. This CDR3 is CASSYWTEAPRGYTF. DNA for the CDR3: TGTGCCAGCAGTTATTGGACTGAAGCCCCGAGGGGCTACACCTTC.

The chain combines TRBV7-6 with TRBJ2-5; D not certain. Germline loops: CDR1 SGHVS, CDR2 FNYEAQ. V gave up 0 bases and J gave up 5 bases, with 4 bases separating them. The CDR3 consists of 12 residues. CDR3 in amino acids: CASSLALETQYF. CDR3 DNA: TGTGCCAGCAGCTTAGCCCTCGAGACCCAGTACTTC.

The chain links TRBV5-1 to TRBJ2-3, with TRBD2 identical over 14 bases. The CDR3 length is 17 residues. V was pared by 3 bases and J by 1 base, with 4 bases of the junction left unmatched. Per the germline V gene, CDR1 is SGHRS and CDR2 is YFSETQ. DNA for the CDR3: TGCGCCAGCAGCTACACGACTAGCGGGGGGGGCACAGATACGCAGTATTTT. It is translated as CASSYTTSGGGTDTQYF.